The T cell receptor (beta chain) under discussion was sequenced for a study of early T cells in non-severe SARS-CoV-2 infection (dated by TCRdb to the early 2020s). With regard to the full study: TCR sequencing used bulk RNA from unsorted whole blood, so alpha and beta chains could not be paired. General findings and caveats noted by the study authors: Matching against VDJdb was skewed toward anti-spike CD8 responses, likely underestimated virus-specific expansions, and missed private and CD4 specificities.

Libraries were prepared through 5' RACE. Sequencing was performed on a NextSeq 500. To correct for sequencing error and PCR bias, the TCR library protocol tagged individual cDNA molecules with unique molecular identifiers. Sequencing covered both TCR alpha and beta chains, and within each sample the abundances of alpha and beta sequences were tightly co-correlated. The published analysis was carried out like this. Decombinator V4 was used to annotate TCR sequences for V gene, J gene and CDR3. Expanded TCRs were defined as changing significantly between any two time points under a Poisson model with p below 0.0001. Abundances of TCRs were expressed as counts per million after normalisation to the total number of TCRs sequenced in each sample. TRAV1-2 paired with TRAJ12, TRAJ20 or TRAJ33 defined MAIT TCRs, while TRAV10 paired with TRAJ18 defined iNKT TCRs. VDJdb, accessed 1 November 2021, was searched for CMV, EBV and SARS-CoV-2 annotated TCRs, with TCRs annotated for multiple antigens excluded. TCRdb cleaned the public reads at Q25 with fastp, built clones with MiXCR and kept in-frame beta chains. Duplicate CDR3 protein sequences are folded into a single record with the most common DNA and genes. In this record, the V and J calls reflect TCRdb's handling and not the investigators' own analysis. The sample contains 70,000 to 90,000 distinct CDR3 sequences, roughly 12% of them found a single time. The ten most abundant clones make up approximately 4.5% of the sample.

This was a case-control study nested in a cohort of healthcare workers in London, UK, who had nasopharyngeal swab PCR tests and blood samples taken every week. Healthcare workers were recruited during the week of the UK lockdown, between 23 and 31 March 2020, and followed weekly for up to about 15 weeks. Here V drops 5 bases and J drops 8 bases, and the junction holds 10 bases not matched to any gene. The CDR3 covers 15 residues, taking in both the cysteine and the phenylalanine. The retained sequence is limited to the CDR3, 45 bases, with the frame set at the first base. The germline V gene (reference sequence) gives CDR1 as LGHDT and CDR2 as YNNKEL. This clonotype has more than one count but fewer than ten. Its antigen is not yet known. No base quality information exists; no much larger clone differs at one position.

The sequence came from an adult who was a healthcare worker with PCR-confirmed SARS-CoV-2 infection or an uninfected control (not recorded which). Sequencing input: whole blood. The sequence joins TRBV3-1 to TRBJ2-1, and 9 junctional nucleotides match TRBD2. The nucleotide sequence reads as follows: TGTGCCAGCAGCGCGGGGGGGAGCAGGGTCGATGAGCAGTTCTTC. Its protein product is CASSAGGSRVDEQFF.